Listed below are T cell receptor beta chains from one sample, sequenced in a study of T cell changes during pregnancy in multiple sclerosis. Here immunoSEQ multiplex PCR was the method, and the copy in TCRdb shows in-frame clones only, minus some. This table holds roughly 60,000 clones, approximately 92% found once. This specimen consisted of CD4+ T cells from peripheral blood mononuclear cells, obtained before pregnancy. Every receptor here comes from a female donor with multiple sclerosis, enrolled in a pregnancy study. CDR3s leave out the opening cysteine and the closing phenylalanine or tryptophan.

j_call,v_call,cdr3_aa
TRBJ2-7,TRBV2,ASSEWTWDRGHEQY
TRBJ1-1,TRBV28,ASSFGGPNTEAF
TRBJ2-7,TRBV18,ASSLLLGHRDYEQY
TRBJ2-3,TRBV10-3,AISKTASSTDTQY
TRBJ2-7,TRBV9,ASSVGTSGEQY
TRBJ1-1,TRBV19,ASGWVDTEAF
TRBJ2-7,TRBV6-1,ASSVRGRVREQY
TRBJ1-5,TRBV15,ATSVRGQGDQPQH
TRBJ1-2,TRBV5-5,ASSLNRDRAQTYGYT
TRBJ2-7,TRBV29-1,SVKTDSYEQY
TRBJ2-2,TRBV4-1,ASSQLIGGTGELF
TRBJ1-1,TRBV29-1,SVQQGALNTEAF
TRBJ2-3,TRBV7-2,ASSFWGGPRDTQY
TRBJ1-1,TRBV9,ASSDPSTEAF
TRBJ2-6,TRBV9,ASSVVTGSGANVLT
TRBJ2-3,TRBV4-2,ASSQEKGRGTQY
TRBJ2-7,TRBV6-5,ASRDWMTGGREQY
TRBJ2-7,TRBV6-5,ASRYTGRYEQY
TRBJ1-5,TRBV19,ASSWDRVTQH
TRBJ2-5,TRBV6-1,ASSVSRTGPETQY
TRBJ1-1,TRBV12-2,ASRPKRGRRGTEAF
TRBJ1-1,TRBV7-6,ASSLVRGVAEAF
TRBJ2-7,TRBV11-2,ASSSLSGSTLYEQY
TRBJ1-4,TRBV28,ASSSPGQGFKLF
TRBJ1-2,TRBV5-4,ASSQNDRPVHGYT
TRBJ1-1,TRBV11-2,ASSSRWGRMNTEAF
TRBJ1-2,TRBV18,ASSAGQPYGYT
TRBJ2-1,TRBV29-1,SVEELLATGYNEQF
TRBJ1-2,TRBV27,ASSPGQGARGYT
TRBJ2-2,TRBV28,ASRTGVDTGELF
TRBJ2-5,TRBV25-1,ASSDPGLAGEETQY
TRBJ1-2,TRBV5-1,ASSLRMDRGLNYGYT
TRBJ2-4,TRBV19,ATAPRTSGREGAKNIQY
TRBJ2-7,TRBV2,ASEETGGREQY
TRBJ1-2,TRBV27,ASRVTGVGANYGYT
TRBJ2-7,TRBV14,ASSQGLGTGLSEQY
TRBJ2-3,TRBV18,ASSPTGTVGTDTQY
TRBJ1-4,TRBV5-1,ASRAGLSNEKLF
TRBJ2-2,TRBV18,ASSPQGVTGELF
TRBJ2-1,TRBV6-5,ASRSPAGDYNEQF
TRBJ1-1,TRBV7-9,ASSPGRNTEAF
TRBJ2-5,TRBV19,ASSLGGGRGETQY
TRBJ2-3,TRBV5-4,ASGRLADSTDTQY
TRBJ2-7,TRBV7-8,ASSLSQYSYEQY
TRBJ2-1,TRBV19,ASSDLQGNNYNEQF
TRBJ2-7,TRBV29-1,SVVDRATSKSEQY
TRBJ1-5,TRBV19,ASSIQGENQPQH
TRBJ1-1,TRBV30,AWSVQARGTEAF